The 9 T cell receptor beta chains given below trace back to one sample, sequenced in a study of post-analysis software for immune sequencing data. General study results and limits: Comparison of patients with controls showed roughly five TRBV segments more frequent in patients, TRBV5-6, TRBV5-1 and TRBV20-1 among them.

Each TCR beta cDNA library carried unique molecular identifiers. TCRdb recomputed calls from the PCR reads with MiXCR, one row per CDR3 protein. The data contain about 460,000 distinct CDR3 sequences, 40% to 55% of them singletons. For these TCRs, the target antigens are not known. Sequenced input: blood. The receptors were gathered from a girl aged 5 to 17 with multiple sclerosis.

This clonotype was observed a few times. The rearrangement joins TRBV6-2 or TRBV6-3 to TRBJ1-5; 7 nucleotides match TRBD1. Germline CDR1 reads MNHEY; CDR2 reads SVGEGT. This CDR3 is built from 17 residues. The V and J ends lost 0 bases and 2 bases, in that order; junction bases with no gene match: 7. The CDR3 DNA sequence: TGTGCCAGCAGTTACTCACCCAGGGGGATCGGCAATCAGCCCCAGCATTTT. Protein product: CASSYSPRGIGNQPQHF.

This clonotype has more than one count but fewer than ten. The chain is built from TRBV24-1 and TRBJ2-1; 9 positions match TRBD2. Germline V CDR1 and CDR2: KGHDR, SFDVKD. The CDR3 spans 15 residues. Trimming removed 3 bases from V and 8 bases from J; junction bases left unmatched: 7. In nucleotides, the CDR3 is TGTGCCACCAGTGATCCTGCGGCGGGGGGGGATGAGCAGTTCTTC. This translates into CATSDPAAGGDEQFF.

The V call is TRBV6-2 or TRBV6-3, the J call TRBJ2-5; possible D gene TRBD1, 5 bases. The DNA end favors TRBJ2-7, so the J call may be wrong. The CDR3 totals 14 residues. Germline V gene data show CDR1 as MNHEY and CDR2 as SVGEGT. The CDR3 is CASSYIRAPDEQYF. The CDR3 DNA reads TGTGCCAGCAGTTATATCAGGGCCCCTGACGAGCAGTACTTC.

The chain couples TRBV7-2 to TRBJ2-1, with TRBD2 matching 12 bases. The CDR3 has 16 residues. J gave up 6 bases and V 5 bases, and 8 bases lay outside the gene matches. Germline V gives CDR1 SGHTA, CDR2 FQGNSA. CDR3 amino acids: CASSRVGLAGRNEQFF. Written as DNA, the CDR3 is TGTGCCAGCAGCCGCGTGGGACTAGCGGGCCGCAATGAGCAGTTCTTC.

The chain carries TRBV28 and TRBJ2-7; D may match TRBD1 or TRBD2 (5 bases each). V was shortened by 6 bases and J by 5 bases, with 20 bases between the two germline ends. The CDR3 runs to 15 residues. CDR1 is MDHEN, CDR2 SYDVKM, per germline. This chain's CDR3 is CASSPGTYLAHEQYF. In DNA, the CDR3 is TGTGCCAGCAGCCCTGGGACGTACCTCGCCCACGAGCAGTACTTC.

The chain carries TRBV20-1 and TRBJ1-4; D is perhaps TRBD1 (5 bases). From germline, CDR1 is DFQATT and CDR2 SNEGSKA (reference sequence). The CDR3 is 14 residues long. Trimming left V 0 bases short and J 10 bases short, with 15 bases between. CDR3 coding DNA: TGCAGTGCTAGAGATAAAGGGGTTAAGGGAAAACTGTTTTTT. It specifies CSARDKGVKGKLFF.

CDR3 bases: TGCAGTCCAGCGGGAGTGCGAGGGGCCCCACAAGAGACCCAGTACTTC. Translation: CSPAGVRGAPQETQYF. V and J are TRBV20-1 and TRBJ2-5, with 8 bases lining up with TRBD2. J gave up 2 bases and V 8 bases, and 16 bases lay outside the gene matches. Per the germline V gene, CDR1 is DFQATT and CDR2 is SNEGSKA (reference sequence). This CDR3 has 16 amino acids.

This CDR3 is CANRPGLAGRYEQYF. CDR3 nucleotide sequence: TGTGCCAACAGACCGGGACTAGCGGGACGCTACGAGCAGTACTTC. The rearrangement links TRBV28 to TRBJ2-5; 13 nucleotides align to TRBD2. Gene TRBJ2-7 matches the end of the DNA better, so the J call may be wrong. CDR3 length: 15 amino acids. CDR1 MDHEN and CDR2 SYDVKM come from the germline V gene.

J is TRBJ2-3 and V is TRBV29-1; D unresolved. The CDR3 is made up of 12 amino acids. The V end lost 7 bases, the J end lost 5 bases, and 13 bases lay between the germline ends. Germline CDR1 SQVTM, CDR2 ANQGSEA. CDR3 sequence reads: CSGRWVEDTQYF. CDR3 coding DNA: TGCAGCGGGCGGTGGGTGGAAGATACGCAGTATTTT.